The 10 T cell receptor beta chains below all came from one sample that was sequenced in a study of blood T cell repertoires in COVID-19. Assay: immunoSEQ multiplex PCR; the TCRdb copy retains only in-frame clones and omits some. This table holds about 180,000 clones, 86% found once. Sequenced: PBMCs or T cells enriched from blood (not recorded which). These TCRs come from a woman aged 30 to 39 who had recovered from COVID-19.

The V and J genes are TRBV28 and TRBJ2-7, with D possibly TRBD2 on 5 matching bases. V gave up 9 bases and J gave up 4 bases, with 13 bases separating them. The germline gives CDR1 MDHEN, CDR2 SYDVKM. The length of the CDR3 is 12 residues. The CDR3 DNA is TGTGCCAGTGGTATGGGGAGTTACGAGCAGTACTTC. This sequence encodes CASGMGSYEQYF.

The chain has TRBV9 and TRBJ2-7, with TRBD1 identical over 7 bases. Trimming at V came to 0 bases and at J to 2 bases, leaving 5 bases not matched to a gene. Germline loops: CDR1 SGDLS, CDR2 YYNGEE. The CDR3 is 15 amino acids. The CDR3 loop reads CASSVAEGGPYEQYF. CDR3 coding DNA: TGTGCCAGCAGCGTAGCTGAAGGGGGCCCCTACGAGCAGTACTTC.

The V and J genes are TRBV6-1 and TRBJ1-2; possible D gene TRBD1, 5 bases. The V end lost 3 bases, the J end lost 5 bases, and 10 bases lay between the germline ends. The CDR3 totals 13 residues. Germline lookup yields CDR1 MNHNS and CDR2 SASEGT. This chain's CDR3 is CASSDQGGYGYTF. DNA for the CDR3: TGTGCCAGCAGTGACCAGGGAGGGTATGGCTACACCTTC.

CDR3 protein: CATSARVERGTQETQYF. CDR3 DNA: TGTGCCACCAGTGCCCGAGTGGAGCGGGGGACCCAAGAGACCCAGTACTTC. This chain connects TRBV24-1 to TRBJ2-5; TRBD2 agrees at 8 bases. The CDR3 sequence is 17 residues long. Per the germline V gene, CDR1 is KGHDR and CDR2 is SFDVKD. The V and J ends lost 5 bases and 1 base, in that order; junction bases with no gene match: 11.

The chain has TRBV5-1 and TRBJ2-1; 15 nucleotides align to TRBD2. In germline, CDR1 is SGHRS, CDR2 YFSETQ. This CDR3 comprises 19 residues. Germline trimming cut 4 bases from V and 5 bases from J; bases unmatched to any gene: 13. This chain's CDR3 is CASSGGLAGGQTGNNEQFF. CDR3 nucleotides: TGCGCCAGCAGCGGGGGACTAGCGGGAGGCCAGACAGGAAACAATGAGCAGTTCTTC.

This clone was found once. V and J are TRBV23-1 and TRBJ1-4; TRBD1 aligns across 9 bases. TRBV23-1 qualifies as an ORF whose function is uncertain. V was pared by 4 bases and J by 8 bases, with 14 bases of the junction left unmatched. The CDR3 sequence is 17 residues long. The CDR3 DNA reads as TGCGCCAGCAGTCCGTTCCGGGACAGGGAGAGTGGCGAAAAACTGTTTTTT. This gives the protein CASSPFRDRESGEKLFF.

This clone was picked up a small number of times. The chain employs TRBV29-1 and TRBJ2-6; 8 nucleotides line up with TRBD1. Germline trimming cut 4 bases from V and 0 bases from J; bases unmatched to any gene: 11. The CDR3 is 18 residues long. Germline V gene lookup returns CDR1 SQVTM and CDR2 ANQGSEA. CDR3 region: CSVGETGQEFSGANVLTF. The CDR3 DNA sequence: TGCAGCGTTGGAGAAACGGGACAGGAATTCTCTGGGGCCAACGTCCTGACTTTC. The variable domain in full, with the rest retrieved from reference TRBV29-1 and TRBJ2-6, is SAVISQKPSRDICQRGTSLTIQCQVDSQVTMMFWYRQQPGQSLTLIATANQGSEATYESGFVIDKFPISRPNLTFSTLTVSNMSPEDSSIYLCSVGETGQEFSGANVLTFGAGSRLTVL.

The chain uses TRBV28 and TRBJ1-2; TRBD1 might be the D (5 bases). The CDR3 loop spans 13 amino acids. Germline CDR1 MDHEN, CDR2 SYDVKM. Trimming cost V 4 bases and J 5 bases, with 11 bases left between them. CDR3 sequence (DNA): TGTGCCAGCAGTTGGGGCATTGGGTATGGCTACACCTTC. It codes for CASSWGIGYGYTF.

This sequence joins TRBV24-1 and TRBJ2-1, with 8 bases matching TRBD2. The CDR3 is made up of 16 amino acids. Germline CDR1 is KGHDR and CDR2 is SFDVKD. The junction had 3 bases not matched to a gene; V was cut back by 1 base and J by 2 bases. The CDR3 is CATSDLAGRAYNEQFF. As DNA, the CDR3 is TGTGCCACCAGTGATTTAGCCGGGAGGGCCTACAATGAGCAGTTCTTC.

The table lists this clone with a few counts. The rearrangement joins TRBV27 to TRBJ1-6, with TRBD1 identical over 10 bases. The CDR3 contains 17 residues. Trimming took 2 bases from V and 10 from J; bases not matched to a gene: 11. Germline CDR1 and CDR2: MNHEY and SMNVEV (reference sequence). The CDR3 DNA follows: TGTGCCAGCAGTTTAGGGGTTGGGGGACAGGGGAACTCACCCCTCCACTTT. Its protein is CASSLGVGGQGNSPLHF.